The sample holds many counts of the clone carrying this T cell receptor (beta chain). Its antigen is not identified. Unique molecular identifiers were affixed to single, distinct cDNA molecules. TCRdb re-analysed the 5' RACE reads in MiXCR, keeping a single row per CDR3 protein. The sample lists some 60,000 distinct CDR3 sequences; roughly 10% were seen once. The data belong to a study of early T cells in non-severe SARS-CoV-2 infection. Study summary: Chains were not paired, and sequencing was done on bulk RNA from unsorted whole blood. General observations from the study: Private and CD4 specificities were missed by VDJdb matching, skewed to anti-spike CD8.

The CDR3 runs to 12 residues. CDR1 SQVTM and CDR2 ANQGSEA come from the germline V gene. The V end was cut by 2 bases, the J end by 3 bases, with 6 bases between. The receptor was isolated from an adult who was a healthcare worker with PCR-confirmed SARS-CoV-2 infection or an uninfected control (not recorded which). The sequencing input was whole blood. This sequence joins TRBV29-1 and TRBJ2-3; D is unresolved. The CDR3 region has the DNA TGCAGCGTTGAACCCTCGACAGATACGCAGTATTTT. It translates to CSVEPSTDTQYF.